These 22 T cell receptor beta chains were sequenced from one sample in a study of shared clonotypes between healthy human individuals. Produced via immunoSEQ multiplex PCR; TCRdb's table is partial and in-frame only. The repertoire has about 980,000 clones, less than 85% of them found once; the top ten carry approximately 1.5%. The material sequenced was memory CD4+ T cells sorted from blood. Stated subset: CD45RA-negative fraction. Receptors were obtained from a young man in good health.

The rearrangement joins TRBV23-1 to TRBJ1-5; TRBD1 matches 8 bases. TRBV23-1 is given ORF status, its function remaining uncertain. This CDR3 contains 23 residues. Germline trimming cut 0 bases from V and 6 bases from J; bases unmatched to any gene: 28. The CDR3 bases are TGCGCCAGCAGTCAATCGAGCGTCTTGACAGGGGAACCCGTTATGCAATTCGGTCAGCCCCAGCATTTT. Amino acids: CASSQSSVLTGEPVMQFGQPQHF.

The chain carries TRBV6-1 and TRBJ2-1; 9 nucleotides line up with TRBD1. V was pared by 6 bases and J by 4 bases, with 4 bases of the junction left unmatched. The CDR3 is 14 amino acids. Germline V lookup: CDR1 MNHNS, CDR2 SASEGT. CDR3 in DNA: TGTGCCAGCAGCTCGGGACAGGGTTACAATGAGCAGTTCTTC. Residues: CASSSGQGYNEQFF.

The chain joins TRBV10-3 to TRBJ2-2, with D hard to call. The CDR3 length is 14 residues. Germline V lookup: CDR1 ENHRY, CDR2 SYGVKD. The ends were cut back, 5 bases at V and 0 bases at J, with 7 bases in the middle. The CDR3 loop is CAISLRPNTGELFF. CDR3 DNA sequence: TGTGCCATCAGTCTACGACCGAACACCGGGGAGCTGTTTTTT.

The chain combines TRBV18 with TRBJ2-7; 8 nucleotides align to TRBD1. CDR3 length: 13 residues. The V gene end was trimmed by 4 bases and the J gene end by 3 bases; junction bases not matched to a gene: 2. Per germline, CDR1 KGHSH and CDR2 LQKENI. The CDR3 nucleotides are TGTGCCAGCTCACTAACAGGGGGCTACGAGCAGTACTTC. This encodes CASSLTGGYEQYF.

A note on this clone: The same CDR3 can be traced to other DNA sequences in this sample. This CDR3 is CASSSAVNSPLHF. CDR3 DNA sequence: TGTGCCAGCAGCTCGGCGGTTAATTCACCCCTCCACTTT. The gene calls are TRBV7-3 and TRBJ1-6; no reliable D call. The germline gives CDR1 SGHTA, CDR2 FQGTGA. The CDR3 length is 13 residues. Trimming cost V 4 bases and J 6 bases, with 7 bases left between them. The variable domain in full, completed from reference TRBV7-3 and TRBJ1-6, reads GAGVSQTPSNKVTEKGKYVELRCDPISGHTALYWYRQSLGQGPEFLIYFQGTGAADDSGLPNDRFFAVRPEGSVSTLKIQRTERGDSAVYLCASSSAVNSPLHFGNGTRLTVT.

The rearrangement links TRBV5-1 to TRBJ1-1, with 8 bases aligning to TRBD1. Trimming at V came to 2 bases and at J to 7 bases, leaving 4 bases not matched to a gene. CDR3 length: 13 residues. The germline CDR1 and CDR2 sequences are SGHRS and YFSETQ. CDR3 sequence (DNA): TGCGCCAGCAGCTTCACAGGGGGTAGTGAAGCTTTCTTT. Protein: CASSFTGGSEAFF. Drawing the rest from reference TRBV5-1 and TRBJ1-1, the complete variable domain is KAGVTQTPRYLIKTRGQQVTLSCSPISGHRSVSWYQQTPGQGLQFLFEYFSETQRNKGNFPGRFSGRQFSNSRSEMNVSTLELGDSALYLCASSFTGGSEAFFGQGTRLTVV.

V is TRBV4-3 and J is TRBJ2-4; 7 nucleotides agree with TRBD2. The CDR3 length is 17 residues. The V segment lost 0 bases and the J segment 2 bases; nucleotides outside the gene matches: 7. Germline V gene lookup returns CDR1 LGHNA and CDR2 YSLEER. The CDR3 sequence is CASSQDREVGSKNIQYF. DNA for the CDR3: TGCGCCAGCAGCCAAGACCGGGAGGTTGGGTCCAAAAACATTCAGTACTTC.

CDR3 residues: CASSTGNGYTF. The CDR3, as DNA: TGTGCCAGCAGTACAGGGAATGGCTACACCTTC. The chain joins TRBV6-5 to TRBJ1-2; D is possibly TRBD1 (6 bases). The V gene lost 5 bases and the J gene lost 6 bases, with 7 bases spanning the gap. Germline loops: CDR1 MNHEY, CDR2 SVGAGI. CDR3 size: 11 residues.

In its sample, this clone was seen many times. The V call is TRBV19, the J call TRBJ1-2, with D uncertain. Deletions cut 6 bases from V and 4 bases from J, with 15 bases between. Germline V gene lookup returns CDR1 LNHDA and CDR2 SQIVND (reference sequence). The CDR3 is 14 amino acids. Here the CDR3 reads CASRQRPLPYGYTF. CDR3 bases: TGTGCCAGTAGACAAAGGCCGCTCCCCTATGGCTACACCTTC.

Note on this clone: The same CDR3 is also encoded by other DNA sequences in this sample. The gene calls are TRBV7-2 and TRBJ1-2; D gene ambiguous. The germline V and J ends were trimmed by 4 bases and 2 bases, with 14 bases remaining between them. Germline values: CDR1 SGHTA, CDR2 FQGNSA. CDR3 length: 15 amino acids. CDR3 nucleotides: TGTGCCAGCAGCTCCGATCGTGGCTCGAACTATGGCTACACCTTC. It yields the protein CASSSDRGSNYGYTF. Looking up the rest from reference TRBV7-2 and TRBJ1-2 gives the full variable domain: GAGVSQSPSNKVTEKGKDVELRCDPISGHTALYWYRQSLGQGLEFLIYFQGNSAPDKSGLPSDRFSAERTGGSVSTLTIQRTQQEDSAVYLCASSSDRGSNYGYTFGSGTRLTVV.

The chain employs TRBV7-9 and TRBJ2-1; either TRBD1 or TRBD2 may supply D (5 bases each). This CDR3 has 15 residues. Trimming took 7 bases from V and 6 from J, leaving 19 bases between them. Germline loops: CDR1 SEHNR, CDR2 FQNEAQ (reference sequence). In DNA form, the CDR3 reads TGTGCCAGCAAGGCGTGGGCCGGGGACCTCAATGAGCAGTTCTTC. This encodes CASKAWAGDLNEQFF.

The chain couples TRBV5-1 to TRBJ2-2; 9 bases align to TRBD2. Trimming at V came to 6 bases and at J to 0 bases, leaving 3 bases not matched to a gene. The CDR3 totals 15 residues. The germline V gene encodes CDR1 SGHRS and CDR2 YFSETQ. CDR3 coding DNA: TGCGCCAGCATGGCGGGAGGGGCGAACACCGGGGAGCTGTTTTTT. This codes for CASMAGGANTGELFF.

Note on this clone: The same CDR3 arises from other DNA sequences in this sample as well. Here the CDR3 reads CASSERTAGELFF. The CDR3 DNA reads TGCGCCAGCAGTGAGAGGACAGCCGGGGAGCTGTTTTTT. This chain uses TRBV10-1 with TRBJ2-2, with a tentative D call TRBD1 (6 bases). The ends were cut back, 2 bases at V and 6 bases at J, with 7 bases in the middle. The CDR3 extends over 13 amino acids. Germline CDR1 and CDR2: WNHNN and SYGVQD (reference sequence).

V and J are TRBV19 and TRBJ2-7; TRBD2 is a possible D gene (6 bases). Germline lookup yields CDR1 LNHDA and CDR2 SQIVND (reference sequence). V shed 5 bases and J shed 1 base, with 9 bases lying between them. CDR3 length equals 13 residues. The CDR3 DNA is TGTGCCAGTAGTCGGCGGGAATCCTACGAGCAGTACTTC. Its translation: CASSRRESYEQYF.

The rearrangement uses TRBV30 and TRBJ2-7, with D perhaps TRBD1 (6 bases). Germline lookup yields CDR1 GTSNPN and CDR2 SVGIG (reference sequence). The V and J ends lost 4 bases and 2 bases respectively, with 9 bases between them. CDR3 length: 12 amino acids. As DNA, the CDR3 is TGTGCCTGGAAGACAGGTACCTACGAGCAGTACTTC. Protein: CAWKTGTYEQYF.

The chain has TRBV18 and TRBJ1-2; D ambiguous. Germline values: CDR1 KGHSH, CDR2 LQKENI. The ends were cut back, 6 bases at V and 0 bases at J, with 11 bases in the middle. The CDR3 contains 14 residues. CDR3 protein: CASSPSAANYGYTF. The CDR3 DNA reads as TGTGCCAGCTCCCCAAGTGCCGCTAACTATGGCTACACCTTC.

The chain couples TRBV7-6 to TRBJ1-1; 8 nucleotides agree with TRBD1. The CDR3 is 14 amino acids. Germline CDR1 and CDR2: SGHVS and FNYEAQ. V was pared by 7 bases and J by 1 base, with 5 bases of the junction left unmatched. The CDR3 sequence: CASTVGQANTEAFF. The CDR3 DNA sequence: TGTGCCAGCACCGTGGGACAGGCGAACACTGAAGCTTTCTTT.

The chain links TRBV6-1 to TRBJ1-1, with unresolved D. Germline V lookup: CDR1 MNHNS, CDR2 SASEGT. CDR3 size: 14 residues. Trimming pared 0 bases from V and 3 bases from J, leaving 8 bases between. The CDR3 DNA is TGTGCCAGCAGTGAAGCCCTAGTTTACACTGAAGCTTTCTTT. Its translation: CASSEALVYTEAFF.

Here the CDR3 reads CASSEGLGEQYF. CDR3 sequence (DNA): TGCGCCAGCAGTGAGGGACTAGGCGAGCAGTACTTC. The genes are TRBV10-1 and TRBJ2-7, with TRBD2 matching over 7 bases. The CDR3 consists of 12 residues. The germline V gene has CDR1 WNHNN and CDR2 SYGVQD (reference sequence). Germline trimming cut 2 bases from V and 6 bases from J; bases unmatched to any gene: 1.

The chain combines TRBV7-9 with TRBJ2-7; 10 nucleotides line up with TRBD2. Germline assignment: CDR1 SEHNR and CDR2 FQNEAQ (reference sequence). This CDR3 contains 18 residues. J lost 2 bases, V lost 1 base, and 11 bases had no gene match. CDR3 sequence (DNA): TGTGCCAGCAGCTTAGGGCTAGCGGGGGCCCCTGAGGCCTACGAGCAGTACTTC. Protein sequence: CASSLGLAGAPEAYEQYF.

The chain uses TRBV7-9 and TRBJ2-5; tentatively, D is TRBD1 or TRBD2 (7 bases each). Germline CDR1 reads SEHNR; CDR2 reads FQNEAQ (reference sequence). V lost 6 bases to trimming and J lost 5 bases, with 16 bases between them. The CDR3 sequence is 14 residues long. In nucleotides, the CDR3 is TGTGCCAGCAGTCTTCAGGGGGGGGACGAGACCCAGTACTTC. It codes for CASSLQGGDETQYF.

The chain carries TRBV30 and TRBJ2-5; TRBD2 aligns across 15 bases. This CDR3 has 15 amino acids. The germline V gene encodes CDR1 GTSNPN and CDR2 SVGIG (reference sequence). J was trimmed by 5 bases and V by 4 bases; bases with no gene match: 5. This chain's CDR3 is CAWNGLAGGMETQYF. The CDR3 DNA is TGTGCCTGGAACGGACTAGCGGGAGGGATGGAGACCCAGTACTTC.